The 32 T cell receptor beta chains reported below all come from one sample, sequenced in a study of a mutant IDH1 vaccine in newly diagnosed glioma. The method was immunoSEQ multiplex PCR; TCRdb's version includes in-frame clones alone and lacks a portion of them. The data contain some 60,000 clones, around 83% of them seen just once; the ten biggest clones take up approximately 3.5%. The sample's time point: week 47, end of study. In every dose of vaccine, 300 ug of mutant IDH1 20-mer peptide was given alongside topical imiquimod. Their antigen targets remain unknown. The sample here was PBMCs, taken from a glioma patient whose treatment included an IDH1 peptide vaccine. The receptors here all came from a woman aged 45-59 years with glioma.

This chain connects TRBV5-1 to TRBJ2-7; D possibly corresponds to TRBD1 (6 bases). Trimming shortened V by 4 bases and J by 2 bases, and 10 bases separated the two germline ends. The CDR3 contains 13 residues. Germline lookup yields CDR1 SGHRS and CDR2 YFSETQ. The CDR3 nucleotides are TGCGCCAGCAGCCGGGACACCCCCTACGAGCAGTACTTC. It specifies CASSRDTPYEQYF.

V and J are TRBV7-2 and TRBJ1-5; the match to TRBD1 covers 7 bases. The CDR3 contains 14 residues. The germline V gene encodes CDR1 SGHTA and CDR2 FQGNSA. The J segment lost 6 bases and the V segment lost 3 bases, leaving 5 bases of the junction unmatched. For the CDR3, the DNA is TGTGCCAGCAGCTTGGACAGGACAAGTCAGCCCCAGCATTTT. This encodes CASSLDRTSQPQHF. Using reference TRBV7-2 and TRBJ1-5 for the parts outside the CDR3, the full variable domain is GAGVSQSPSNKVTEKGKDVELRCDPISGHTALYWYRQSLGQGLEFLIYFQGNSAPDKSGLPSDRFSAERTGGSVSTLTIQRTQQEDSAVYLCASSLDRTSQPQHFGDGTRLSIL.

This clone was recorded only once. This rearrangement joins TRBV21-1 to TRBJ1-2. TRBV21-1 is noted as a pseudogene. This CDR3 is 19 amino acids long. CDR3 sequence: CASSDKRWTTQKANYGYTF. Here the CDR3 DNA reads TGTGCCAGCAGCGACAAAAGGTGGACTACACAGAAAGCGAACTATGGCTACACCTTC.

The chain uses TRBV7-2 and TRBJ1-4, with 7 bases aligning to TRBD1. CDR1 is SGHTA, CDR2 FQGNSA, per germline. CDR3 length: 15 residues. V gave up 6 bases and J gave up 8 bases; unmatched junction bases: 12. The CDR3 nucleotides are TGTGCCAGCAGTGGTTTAGGCACAGGGGTGGAAAAACTGTTTTTT. It is translated as CASSGLGTGVEKLFF.

The genes are TRBV4-1 and TRBJ1-3; no firm D call. This CDR3 comprises 16 residues. Trimming pared 4 bases from V and 0 bases from J, leaving 13 bases between. Germline V lookup: CDR1 MGHRA, CDR2 YSYEKL. The CDR3 region is CASSLQSVGSGNTIYF. The CDR3 DNA sequence: TGCGCCAGCAGCCTCCAGTCAGTGGGCTCTGGAAACACCATATATTTT.

DNA for the CDR3: TGTGCCAGTAGCCTCTACAGTAAAGGCAATCAGCCCCAGCATTTT. Its translation is CASSLYSKGNQPQHF. The J gene is TRBJ1-5, the V gene TRBV19; D unclear. CDR3 length: 15 amino acids. Germline CDR1 is LNHDA and CDR2 is SQIVND (reference sequence). The ends were cut back, 6 bases at V and 2 bases at J, with 14 bases in the middle.

The genes are TRBV11-2 and TRBJ1-1; D unclear. The CDR3 spans 15 residues. Germline CDR1 is SGHAT and CDR2 is FQNNGV. The germline V and J ends were trimmed by 4 bases and 0 bases, with 12 bases remaining between them. Here the CDR3 reads CASSSPSEMNTEAFF. In nucleotides, the CDR3 is TGTGCCAGCAGCTCCCCCTCCGAGATGAACACTGAAGCTTTCTTT.

The chain combines TRBV14 with TRBJ2-2; tentatively, D is TRBD2 (5 bases). Per the germline V gene, CDR1 is SGHDN and CDR2 is FVKESK. The V end lost 1 base, the J end lost 8 bases, and 11 bases lay between the germline ends. This CDR3 has 14 residues. CDR3 nucleotide sequence: TGTGCCAGCAGCCAAGTACGCGGGCAGGGGGAGCTGTTTTTT. Translating it yields CASSQVRGQGELFF.

The V and J genes are TRBV19 and TRBJ1-6; 8 bases map to TRBD1. After removal of 4 bases from V and 8 bases from J, the junction contained 4 bases not matched to a gene. Germline V gene data show CDR1 as LNHDA and CDR2 as SQIVND (reference sequence). The CDR3 length is 14 residues. CDR3 coding DNA: TGTGCCAGTAGTACGGACAGGGCAGATTCACCCCTCCACTTT. Encoded protein: CASSTDRADSPLHF.

The CDR3 sequence is CASSLGGIPGELFF. The CDR3 region has the DNA TGTGCCAGCAGCTTAGGAGGGATCCCCGGGGAGCTGTTTTTT. V gene TRBV7-9 combines with J gene TRBJ2-2; a possible D gene is TRBD2 (5 bases). There are 14 residues in the CDR3. Trimming stripped 1 base from V and 6 bases from J, with 9 bases between. Germline V gives CDR1 SEHNR, CDR2 FQNEAQ (reference sequence).

J is TRBJ2-1 and V is TRBV7-9; TRBD2 is a possible D gene (5 bases). From germline, CDR1 is SEHNR and CDR2 FQNEAQ (reference sequence). V gave up 5 bases and J gave up 10 bases, with 12 bases separating them. The CDR3 spans 12 residues. CDR3 sequence reads: CASSGIEGEQFF. CDR3 bases: TGTGCCAGCAGCGGGATCGAGGGAGAGCAGTTCTTC.

CDR3: CASRQGTSTNEKLFF. The CDR3 nucleotides are TGCGCCAGCCGGCAGGGAACCTCAACTAATGAAAAACTGTTTTTT. The V call is TRBV4-3, the J call TRBJ1-4, with D possibly being TRBD1 (5 bases). CDR3 length: 15 amino acids. Trimming took off 8 bases at V and 0 bases at J, with 13 bases between the two ends. Germline V lookup: CDR1 LGHNA, CDR2 YSLEER.

The rearrangement links TRBV7-9 to TRBJ1-1, with D maybe TRBD1 (5 bases). The germline CDR1 and CDR2 sequences are SEHNR and FQNEAQ (reference sequence). Trimming took 0 bases from V and 5 from J, leaving 16 bases between them. CDR3 size: 16 residues. The CDR3 coding sequence is TGTGCCAGCAGCTTAGCGGGGCCCTCAATGGGGACTGAAGCTTTCTTT. This encodes CASSLAGPSMGTEAFF.

This rearrangement joins TRBV4-1 to TRBJ2-1; the D is unclear. The V and J ends lost 0 bases and 3 bases respectively, with 6 bases between them. CDR1 is MGHRA, CDR2 YSYEKL, per germline. This CDR3 contains 14 residues. For the CDR3, the DNA is TGCGCCAGCAGCCAAGACAGATACTACAATGAGCAGTTCTTC. Translation gives CASSQDRYYNEQFF.

The chain uses TRBV27 and TRBJ1-1; D is ambiguous. Deletions cut 5 bases from V and 10 bases from J, with 26 bases between. This CDR3 has 16 residues. Germline assignment: CDR1 MNHEY and CDR2 SMNVEV (reference sequence). The CDR3, as DNA: TGTGCCAGCAGTCTAGGTCCTCTTTGGGCGCAGGATGGAGCTTTCTTT. Its protein product is CASSLGPLWAQDGAFF.

The chain recombines TRBV9 with TRBJ2-5, with 9 nucleotides matching TRBD2. Germline values: CDR1 SGDLS, CDR2 YYNGEE. CDR3 size: 16 residues. Losses at the gene ends were 1 base for V and 1 base for J; bases not matched to a gene: 5. CDR3 amino acids: CASSVSSGVLQETQYF. The CDR3 DNA reads as TGTGCCAGCAGCGTATCTAGCGGGGTGCTCCAAGAGACCCAGTACTTC.

The gene calls are TRBV5-1 and TRBJ1-2; TRBD1 aligns across 9 bases. J lost 2 bases, V lost 2 bases, and 4 bases had no gene match. The CDR3 spans 15 residues. CDR1 SGHRS and CDR2 YFSETQ come from the germline V gene. CDR3 sequence reads: CASSFGGTGNYGYTF. The CDR3 DNA is TGCGCCAGCAGCTTTGGGGGGACAGGGAACTATGGCTACACCTTC.

This clone was recorded only once. V is TRBV2 and J is TRBJ2-1, with 7 nucleotides matching TRBD1. V dropped 11 bases and J dropped 5; count of bases not matched to a gene: 9. The CDR3 is 13 residues long. Per the germline V gene, CDR1 is SNHLY and CDR2 is FYNNEI. The CDR3 reads CAAKTGQDNEQFF. Written as DNA, the CDR3 is TGTGCCGCCAAGACTGGACAGGACAATGAGCAGTTCTTC.

This sequence joins TRBV7-2 and TRBJ2-7; no definite D call. CDR1 is SGHTA and CDR2 is FQGNSA in the germline V gene. With 5 bases removed from V and 0 bases from J, the gap between germline ends came to 11 bases. The CDR3 is made up of 14 amino acids. The CDR3 here is CASSPGHFSYEQYF. The CDR3 DNA is TGTGCCAGCAGCCCCGGGCACTTCTCCTACGAGCAGTACTTC. Based on the CDR3 plus reference TRBV7-2 and TRBJ2-7, the full variable domain is GAGVSQSPSNKVTEKGKDVELRCDPISGHTALYWYRQSLGQGLEFLIYFQGNSAPDKSGLPSDRFSAERTGGSVSTLTIQRTQQEDSAVYLCASSPGHFSYEQYFGPGTRLTVT.

The chain employs TRBV10-1 and TRBJ2-7; D perhaps matches TRBD1 (7 bases). Deletions cut 1 base from V and 3 bases from J, with 13 bases between. This CDR3 comprises 15 residues. Germline V gene data show CDR1 as WNHNN and CDR2 as SYGVQD (reference sequence). Here the CDR3 reads CASSELPGGGYEQYF. Written as DNA, the CDR3 is TGCGCCAGCAGTGAGTTGCCAGGGGGAGGCTACGAGCAGTACTTC.

The rearrangement links TRBV11-3 to TRBJ2-3, with D tentatively TRBD1 (5 bases). V dropped 3 bases and J dropped 1 base, with 11 bases sitting between them. The CDR3 spans 15 residues. Germline V gene data show CDR1 as SGHNT and CDR2 as YENEEA. CDR3 sequence: CASSFFRGGTDTQYF. Here the CDR3 DNA reads TGTGCCAGCAGCTTCTTTAGGGGCGGCACAGATACGCAGTATTTT.

This sequence joins TRBV19 and TRBJ2-7, with D tentatively TRBD1 (6 bases). CDR3 length: 14 residues. V was shortened by 7 bases and J by 5 bases, with 18 bases between the two germline ends. Germline CDR1 is LNHDA and CDR2 is SQIVND (reference sequence). CDR3 DNA: TGTGCCAGTAAATCTCAGGCAGGGGCTAACGAGCAGTACTTC. Protein: CASKSQAGANEQYF.

V gene TRBV11-3 combines with J gene TRBJ1-1; a possible D gene is TRBD1 (6 bases). This CDR3 region has 13 residues. From germline, CDR1 is SGHNT and CDR2 YENEEA. V was pared by 4 bases and J by 3 bases, with 9 bases between. Written as DNA, the CDR3 is TGTGCCAGCAGCTCACACAGGGACACTGAAGCTTTCTTT. Its translation: CASSSHRDTEAFF.

This clone has only a few counts. The rearrangement links TRBV5-8 to TRBJ1-3, with no clear D. The V end lost 1 base, the J end lost 0 bases, and 8 bases lay between the germline ends. Per germline, CDR1 SGHTS and CDR2 YDEGEE. This CDR3 spans 15 amino acids. The DNA for the CDR3 is TGTGCCAGCAGCTTGCCCCCCCTCTCTGGAAACACCATATATTTT. It is translated as CASSLPPLSGNTIYF. The full variable domain, rest sourced from reference TRBV5-8 and TRBJ1-3, is EAGVTQSPTHLIKTRGQQATLRCSPISGHTSVYWYQQALGLGLQFLLWYDEGEERNRGNFPPRFSGRQFPNYSSELNVNALELEDSALYLCASSLPPLSGNTIYFGEGSWLTVV.

The rearrangement links TRBV11-3 to TRBJ2-2; D may correspond to TRBD1 or TRBD2 (6 bases each). Trimming removed 6 bases from V and 2 bases from J, with 13 bases in between. The CDR3 runs to 15 residues. CDR1 is SGHNT, CDR2 YENEEA, per germline. CDR3 sequence (DNA): TGTGCCAGCAGTGTGGAGGGGGTAAACACCGGGGAGCTGTTTTTT. This translates into CASSVEGVNTGELFF.

This chain joins TRBV5-5 and TRBJ1-2; 7 bases agree with TRBD1. The CDR3 length is 16 residues. In germline, CDR1 is SGHKS, CDR2 YYEKEE (reference sequence). J gave up 6 bases and V 2 bases, and 13 bases lay outside the gene matches. The DNA of the CDR3 is TGTGCCAGCAGCTTTTTCCGAACAGGGGATCCCCATGGCTACACCTTC. It translates to CASSFFRTGDPHGYTF.

V is TRBV6-6 and J is TRBJ2-7; D perhaps matches TRBD1 (6 bases). CDR3 length equals 11 residues. V gave up 5 bases and J gave up 5 bases, with 7 bases separating them. The germline gives CDR1 MNHNY, CDR2 SVGAGI (reference sequence). Written as DNA, the CDR3 is TGTGCCAGCAGTAGGGGGAACGAGCAGTACTTC. This translates into CASSRGNEQYF.

J is TRBJ2-7 and V is TRBV7-6, with 7 positions matching TRBD1. V lost 5 bases, J lost 0 bases, and 4 bases stayed unmatched. The CDR3 is 14 amino acids. CDR1 and CDR2 from the germline V gene are SGHVS and FNYEAQ. The CDR3 DNA reads TGTGCCAGCAGCGCCCGACAGGGCTCCTACGAGCAGTACTTC. It specifies CASSARQGSYEQYF.

The chain couples TRBV20-1 to TRBJ2-7, with a weak D call TRBD1 (6 bases). The CDR3 is 11 residues long. Germline V gives CDR1 DFQATT, CDR2 SNEGSKA (reference sequence). V was shortened by 5 bases and J by 1 base, with 6 bases between the two germline ends. In nucleotides, the CDR3 is TGCAGTGCTGGACAGTCCTACGAGCAGTACTTC. Amino acid sequence: CSAGQSYEQYF.

The chain carries TRBV10-3 and TRBJ2-5; D not certain. Trimming shortened V by 10 bases and J by 0 bases, and 9 bases separated the two germline ends. The CDR3 runs 12 residues. CDR1 and CDR2 (germline): ENHRY, SYGVKD. The DNA for the CDR3 is TGTGCCAGCCGGCAGGACCAAGAGACCCAGTACTTC. Translating it yields CASRQDQETQYF.

This rearrangement joins TRBV6-1 to TRBJ2-3; TRBD2 aligns across 7 bases. There are 15 residues in the CDR3. Trimming at V came to 7 bases and at J to 4 bases, leaving 11 bases not matched to a gene. Germline CDR1 MNHNS, CDR2 SASEGT. The DNA of the CDR3 is TGTGCCAGCAACCCCTCGGGAGGCGGGCCAGATACGCAGTATTTT. Amino acids: CASNPSGGGPDTQYF.

This chain uses TRBV19 with TRBJ2-7, with D possibly matching TRBD1 (5 bases). The CDR3 has 12 residues. V was clipped by 7 bases and J by 3 bases, with 10 bases between them. Germline values: CDR1 LNHDA, CDR2 SQIVND (reference sequence). The DNA of the CDR3 is TGTGCCAGTATCGGTAGGGGCTACGAGCAGTACTTC. Encoded protein: CASIGRGYEQYF.